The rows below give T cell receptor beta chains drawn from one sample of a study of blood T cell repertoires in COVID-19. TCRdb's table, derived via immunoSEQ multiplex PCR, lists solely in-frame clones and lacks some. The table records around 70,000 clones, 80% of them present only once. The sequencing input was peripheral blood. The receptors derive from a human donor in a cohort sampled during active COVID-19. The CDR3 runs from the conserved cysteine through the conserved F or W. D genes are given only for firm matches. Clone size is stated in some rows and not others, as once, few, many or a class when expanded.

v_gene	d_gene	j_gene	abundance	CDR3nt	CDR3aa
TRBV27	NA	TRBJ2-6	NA	TGTGCCAGCAGTTCGCAGGGATTAGGTATTTTTATCTCTGGGGCCAACGTCCTGACTTTC	CASSSQGLGIFISGANVLTF
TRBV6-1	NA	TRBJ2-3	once	TGTGCCAGCAGTGCCCAACAGCCAGGGGGCACAGATACGCAGTATTTT	CASSAQQPGGTDTQYF
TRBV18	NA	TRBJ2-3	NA	TGTGCCAGCTCACGCCGACAGAGCACAGATACGCAGTATTTT	CASSRRQSTDTQYF
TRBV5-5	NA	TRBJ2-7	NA	TGTGCCAGCAGCTTATCGGCGGACTCCTACGAGCAGTACTTC	CASSLSADSYEQYF
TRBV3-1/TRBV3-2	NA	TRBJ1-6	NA	TGTGCCAGCAGCCAGACCGGGACTGGAACATCACCCCTCCACTTT	CASSQTGTGTSPLHF
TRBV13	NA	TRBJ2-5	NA	TGTGCCAGCAGCCTAAGGACTGCGCAAGAGACCCAGTACTTC	CASSLRTAQETQYF
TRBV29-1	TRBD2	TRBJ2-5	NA	TGCAGCGTTGAGGCGGCGGGAGGGGAGACCCAGTACTTC	CSVEAAGGETQYF
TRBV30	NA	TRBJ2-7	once	TGTGCCTGGAGCCAGGGACTCCTTGAGGGCTACGAGCAGTACTTC	CAWSQGLLEGYEQYF
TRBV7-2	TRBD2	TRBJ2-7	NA	TGTGCCAGCAGCCCTCGGGGCGCGGGAGTGCTTAACGAGCAGTACTTC	CASSPRGAGVLNEQYF
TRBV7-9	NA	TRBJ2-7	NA	TGTGCCAGCAGCATGGGACTGCCCATAAGGGAGCAGTACTTC	CASSMGLPIREQYF
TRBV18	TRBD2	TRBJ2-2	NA	TGTGCCACCACCGGCGGGGGGAACACCGGGGAGCTGTTTTTT	CATTGGGNTGELFF
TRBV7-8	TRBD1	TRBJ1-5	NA	TGTGCCAGCAGCTTCGGGACAGGGAATCAGCCCCAGCATTTT	CASSFGTGNQPQHF
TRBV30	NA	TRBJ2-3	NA	TGTGCCTGGAGCCTAGACCGGGATACGCAGTATTTT	CAWSLDRDTQYF
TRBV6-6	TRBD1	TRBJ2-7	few	TGTGCCAGCAGTCAGGGGGTGAGGGAGCAGTACTTC	CASSQGVREQYF
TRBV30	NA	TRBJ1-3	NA	TGTGCCTGGTCCCCCGGGGGGGATGGAAACACCATATATTTT	CAWSPGGDGNTIYF
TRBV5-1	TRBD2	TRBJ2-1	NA	TGCGCCAGCAGCTTGTCGGGACTAGCGGACAATGAGCAGTTCTTC	CASSLSGLADNEQFF
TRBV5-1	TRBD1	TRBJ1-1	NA	TGCGCCAGCAGCTTGGCCGCAGGGGGCACTGAAGCTTTCTTT	CASSLAAGGTEAFF
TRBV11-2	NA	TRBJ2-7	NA	TGTGCCAGCAGCTTGTCCGAGGTCGAGCAGTACTTC	CASSLSEVEQYF
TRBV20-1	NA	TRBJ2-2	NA	TGCAGTGCTAGAGATATTGGGGAGCTGTTTTTT	CSARDIGELFF
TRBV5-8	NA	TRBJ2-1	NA	TGTGCCAGCAGCTTGGCCTGGAGGGATCAGGGAAATGAGCAGTTCTTC	CASSLAWRDQGNEQFF
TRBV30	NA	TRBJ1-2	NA	TGTGCCTGGAGTGTAGGCGTAACAGGGAGGGTTGGCTACACCTTC	CAWSVGVTGRVGYTF
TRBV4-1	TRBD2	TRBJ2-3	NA	TGCGCCAGCAGCCAAGATCCACCGGGAGGCGGTAGAGCAGATACGCAGTATTTT	CASSQDPPGGGRADTQYF
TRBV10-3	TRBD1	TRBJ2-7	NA	TGTGCCATCAGTGAGCCCTTCAAAGGGGGACAGGGGTCTTCCTCTGGCTACGAGCAGTACTTC	CAISEPFKGGQGSSSGYEQYF
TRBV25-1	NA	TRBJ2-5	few	TGTGCCAGCAGTTGGGGACTAAGGGGGGCAGAGACCCAGTACTTC	CASSWGLRGAETQYF
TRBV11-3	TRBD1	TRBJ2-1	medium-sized	TGTGCCAGCAGTACAGGGGTTTACAATGAGCAGTTCTTC	CASSTGVYNEQFF
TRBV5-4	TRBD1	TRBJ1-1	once	TGTGCCAGCAGCCGAGGGACAGGCACTGAAGCTTTCTTT	CASSRGTGTEAFF
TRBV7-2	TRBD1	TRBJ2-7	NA	TGTGCCAGCAGCTATAGGACAGGGGGTGAATACGAGCAGTACTTC	CASSYRTGGEYEQYF
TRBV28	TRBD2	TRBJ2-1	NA	TGTGCCAGCAGTCCCCCGGGCGGGAGTTACAATGAGCAGTTCTTC	CASSPPGGSYNEQFF
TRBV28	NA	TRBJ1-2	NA	TGTGCCAGCAACATCGACAGAAACTATGGCTACACCTTC	CASNIDRNYGYTF
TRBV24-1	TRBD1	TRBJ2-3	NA	TGTGCCACCAGTGATCAACAGGGGGCTGAAGCGCAGTATTTT	CATSDQQGAEAQYF
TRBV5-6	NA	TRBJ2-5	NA	TGTGCCAGCAGCCCACGGGACTACCAAGAGACCCAGTACTTC	CASSPRDYQETQYF
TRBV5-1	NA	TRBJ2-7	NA	TGCGCCAGTAACCCCGGACAAGCGACTTACTACGAGCAGTACTTC	CASNPGQATYYEQYF
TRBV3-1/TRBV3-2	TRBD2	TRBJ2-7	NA	TGTGCCAGCAGCCAAGTGGCGGGAGGTCCCAGGGGCGAGCAGTACTTC	CASSQVAGGPRGEQYF
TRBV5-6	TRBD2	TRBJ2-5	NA	TGTGCCAGCAGCTTGGGGCTAGCGGGTCAAGAGACCCAGTACTTC	CASSLGLAGQETQYF
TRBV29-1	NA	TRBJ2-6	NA	TGCAGCGTCGAAGAGGCAGGGTTAGGCTCTGGGGCCAACGTCCTGACTTTC	CSVEEAGLGSGANVLTF
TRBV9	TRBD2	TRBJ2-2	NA	TGTGCCAGCAGCGTAAGGGGAGGGAGCACCGGGGAGCTGTTTTTT	CASSVRGGSTGELFF
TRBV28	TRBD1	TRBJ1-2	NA	TGTGCCAGCAGTTCTCACAGGGGCGTTGGTCATGGCTACACCTTC	CASSSHRGVGHGYTF
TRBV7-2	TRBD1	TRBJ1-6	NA	TGTGCCAGCAGCTTAGGCTGGGACAGTTATTTGTCGCCCCTCCACTTT	CASSLGWDSYLSPLHF